This TCR beta chain was documented in a study of blood T cell repertoires in COVID-19. This CDR3 spans 15 amino acids. V was trimmed by 0 bases and J by 2 bases, leaving 11 bases between them. Germline-derived CDR1 and CDR2 are MGHRA and YSYEKL. As regards this clone: This CDR3 is also generated by other DNA sequences in the sample.

Sequencing used immunoSEQ multiplex PCR; TCRdb keeps in-frame clones, though not all of them. The table includes about 160,000 clones, about 83% detected once. This chain connects TRBV4-1 to TRBJ2-7, with D perhaps TRBD2 (7 bases). The sample was peripheral blood. The sequence was collected from a woman in her 70s with COVID-19, enrolled during active disease. The CDR3 reads CASSQDGGGTYEQYF. CDR3 nucleotide sequence: TGCGCCAGCAGCCAAGACGGCGGGGGCACCTACGAGCAGTACTTC.